This T cell receptor (beta chain) was profiled in a study of graft-versus-host responses after intestinal transplantation. Study details: Once they had received anti-thymocyte globulin induction, all recipients took tacrolimus and steroids for two to three years.

The CDR3 covers 15 residues. V lost 5 bases, J lost 5 bases, and 11 bases stayed unmatched. CDR1 and CDR2 from the germline V gene are LGHNA and YSLEER. Turning to this clone: Its antigen is unidentified.

Sequenced by immunoSEQ multiplex PCR; TCRdb stores in-frame clones only, minus some. The sample lists approximately 99,000 clones; about nine tenths were seen once. The genes are TRBV4-3 and TRBJ2-5, with 7 bases identical to TRBD1. The TCR sequence derives from a human donor who was the organ donor for an intestinal transplant. Sequences were derived from unstimulated CD4+ T cells sorted from spleen or lymph node cells, sampled before transplant. The CDR3 loop is CASSSQGGSGETQYF. CDR3 nucleotide sequence: TGCGCCAGCAGCTCCCAAGGGGGCTCGGGGGAGACCCAGTACTTC.